One sample yielded the 13 T cell receptor beta chains listed below, sequenced in a study of response to subunit inactivated influenza vaccine (dated 2018 in TCRdb). The library was produced with RT-PCR. The instrument given in TCRdb is Illumina HiSeq 2500. TCRdb ran its own pipeline on the public reads, namely fastp trimming at Q25 and MiXCR clone calling, and kept in-frame beta chains. Entries are consolidated by CDR3 protein sequence, retaining the most common genes and DNA. A total of roughly 670,000 distinct CDR3 sequences appear in this sample, 11% to 15% of them only once. The ten largest clones represent about 7.4% of the sample. This specimen was PBMCs from blood, taken roughly 15 days before vaccination. These receptors were collected from a man in his fifties who received an inactivated influenza vaccine. Donor details come from another sample of the same person, matched by shared clones.

This clonotype was counted at least ten times. The V call is TRBV5-1, the J call TRBJ2-2; 9 nucleotides align to TRBD2. Germline CDR1 reads SGHRS; CDR2 reads YFSETQ. The CDR3 covers 16 residues. After removal of 4 bases from V and 3 bases from J, the junction contained 7 bases not matched to a gene. CDR3 sequence reads: CASSAIAGEYTGELFF. In DNA form, the CDR3 reads TGCGCCAGCAGCGCTATAGCGGGGGAGTACACCGGGGAGCTGTTTTTT.

This chain joins TRBV12-3 or TRBV12-4 and TRBJ2-5, with a possible D match to TRBD1 (6 bases). V was cut by 2 bases and J by 4 bases, with 14 bases left in between. The CDR3 consists of 15 residues. The CDR3 DNA sequence: TGTGCCAGCAGTTTAAGTTCGAACAGGGTAGAGACCCAGTACTTC. Protein: CASSLSSNRVETQYF.

The V gene is TRBV27, the J gene TRBJ2-3, with D tentatively TRBD2 (6 bases). The CDR3 contains 16 residues. Germline V lookup: CDR1 MNHEY, CDR2 SMNVEV (reference sequence). V lost 2 bases to trimming and J lost 2 bases, with 14 bases between them. The CDR3: CASSLSTGETTDTQYF. DNA of the CDR3: TGTGCCAGCAGTTTAAGTACGGGAGAGACCACAGATACGCAGTATTTT.

The V and J genes are TRBV7-9 and TRBJ2-7; D might be TRBD1 (6 bases). Per the germline V gene, CDR1 is SEHNR and CDR2 is FQNEAQ (reference sequence). This CDR3 is 13 amino acids long. Trimming shortened V by 5 bases and J by 3 bases, and 11 bases separated the two germline ends. The CDR3 DNA reads TGTGCCAGCAGCCCGGGACACCTCTACGAGCAGTACTTC. It codes for CASSPGHLYEQYF.

Many counts were recorded for this clonotype. This sequence joins TRBV27 and TRBJ2-4; D call uncertain. This CDR3 spans 15 amino acids. Germline V gives CDR1 MNHEY, CDR2 SMNVEV (reference sequence). Trimming removed 0 bases from V and 2 bases from J, with 8 bases in between. The CDR3 region has the DNA TGTGCCAGCAGTTTATCGCCCACATCCAAAAACATTCAGTACTTC. Protein: CASSLSPTSKNIQYF.

This clonotype was detected only a few times. A read error may account for a junction end that differs from germline. The chain has TRBV7-7 and TRBJ2-3, with D uncertain. Looked up from germline, CDR1 is SSHAT and CDR2 is FNYEAQ (reference sequence). CDR3 size: 12 residues. For the CDR3, the DNA is TGTGCTAGCAGCCACCCCGATTCGGAGCAGTATTTT. Protein: CASSHPDSEQYF.

This chain joins TRBV28 and TRBJ2-7; D remains unclear. The CDR3 spans 17 residues. Deletions cut 2 bases from V and 0 bases from J, with 17 bases between. CDR1 is MDHEN, CDR2 SYDVKM, per germline. The CDR3 DNA sequence: TGTGCCAGCAGTTTAAGTTGGCGAGGTGGGGTCTCCTACGAGCAGTACTTC. This gives the protein CASSLSWRGGVSYEQYF.

This chain uses TRBV5-6 with TRBJ2-7; no clear D. Germline V lookup: CDR1 SGHDT, CDR2 YYEEEE. The CDR3 loop spans 12 amino acids. V was clipped by 4 bases and J by 6 bases, with 11 bases between them. Here the CDR3 reads CASSTSPGEQYF. The DNA of the CDR3 is TGTGCCAGCAGCACCTCCCCCGGCGAGCAGTACTTC.

This clonotype was recorded a few times. The gene calls are TRBV9 and TRBJ1-1; tentatively, D is TRBD1 (5 bases). The germline V gene has CDR1 SGDLS and CDR2 YYNGEE. V lost 4 bases, J lost 6 bases, and 16 bases lay in between. This CDR3 is 14 amino acids long. CDR3 amino acids: CASSRGEGQSEAFF. DNA for the CDR3: TGTGCCAGCAGCCGAGGCGAGGGGCAGTCTGAAGCTTTCTTT.

The genes are TRBV3-1 and TRBJ1-4; the D gene is possibly TRBD1 (6 bases). There are 14 residues in the CDR3. V was pared by 4 bases and J by 2 bases, with 8 bases between. The germline V gene has CDR1 LGHDT and CDR2 YNNKEL (reference sequence). The CDR3 DNA reads TGTGCCAGCAGCCCTAGGGGGACTAATGAAAAACTGTTTTTT. Residues: CASSPRGTNEKLFF.

The chain joins TRBV29-1 to TRBJ2-2, with 7 bases fitting TRBD2. Germline CDR1 SQVTM, CDR2 ANQGSEA. The CDR3 runs to 13 residues. With 6 bases clipped from V and 5 bases from J, the junction kept 6 bases outside the gene matches. The CDR3 reads CSVSGGGTGELFF. The CDR3 bases are TGCAGCGTATCGGGGGGAGGGACCGGGGAGCTGTTTTTT.

This chain links TRBV4-2 with TRBJ2-3, with D maybe TRBD2 (6 bases). This CDR3 comprises 17 residues. Germline CDR1 reads LGHNA; CDR2 reads YNFKEQ. The V and J ends lost 0 bases and 1 base respectively, with 14 bases between them. DNA for the CDR3: TGTGCCAGCAGCCAAGATAAAAGGGCTAGCGGCACAGATACGCAGTATTTT. Translating it yields CASSQDKRASGTDTQYF.

The chain is built from TRBV4-3 and TRBJ2-7; 9 bases are shared with TRBD1. Germline CDR1 and CDR2: LGHNA and YSLEER. V lost 1 base and J lost 3; bases outside the gene matches: 4. This CDR3 is built from 15 residues. As DNA, the CDR3 is TGCGCCAGCAGCCAAGGGACAGGGGTTTACTACGAGCAGTACTTC. Residues: CASSQGTGVYYEQYF.